A selection of T cell receptor beta chains follows, all from one sample in a study of blood T cell repertoires in COVID-19. Only in-frame clones appear in the TCRdb table, and some are missing; sequencing was by immunoSEQ multiplex PCR. The sample has about 150,000 clones; more than 85% are singletons. Sequencing was carried out using peripheral blood. These receptors were obtained from an older woman with acute or convalescent COVID-19. Each CDR3 is given with its conserved first and last residue. D genes are given only for firm matches. Clone size is given for some rows only: seen once, a few or many times, or a class if the clone is expanded.

>TRBD1|TRBJ1-2|NA|TRBV5-5
CASSLVTGGNGNYGYTF
TGTGCCAGCAGCTTGGTTACAGGGGGCAACGGTAACTATGGCTACACCTTC
>NA|TRBJ2-1|NA|TRBV30
CAWSAGLDEQFF
TGTGCCTGGAGTGCGGGACTTGATGAGCAGTTCTTC
>TRBD1|TRBJ1-5|NA|TRBV2
CASSPFPGTGPQPQHF
TGTGCCAGCAGTCCCTTCCCCGGGACAGGGCCTCAGCCCCAGCATTTT
>TRBD1|TRBJ2-1|NA|TRBV6-5
CASSGTGTGELRQFF
TGTGCCAGCAGCGGAACCGGGACAGGGGAACTGAGGCAGTTCTTC
>NA|TRBJ2-1|NA|TRBV11-3
CASGLSSYNEQFF
TGTGCCAGCGGGCTTAGCTCCTACAATGAGCAGTTCTTC
>NA|TRBJ1-2|NA|TRBV6-5
CASSDSNYGYTF
TGTGCCAGCAGCGACAGTAACTATGGCTACACCTTC
>NA|TRBJ1-1|NA|TRBV6-2/TRBV6-3
CASSQLTGSHTEAFF
TGTGCCAGCAGTCAATTGACAGGTTCTCACACTGAAGCTTTCTTT
>TRBD1|TRBJ1-2|NA|TRBV28
CASSSVDRVVTF
TGTGCCAGCAGTTCCGTGGACAGGGTTGTTACCTTC
>NA|TRBJ1-4|NA|TRBV28
CASSPSTTNEKLFF
TGTGCCAGCAGCCCAAGCACAACTAATGAAAAACTGTTTTTT
>TRBD2|TRBJ2-5|NA|TRBV11-2
CASSSWGLATQETQYF
TGTGCCAGCAGCTCCTGGGGACTAGCGACCCAAGAGACCCAGTACTTC
>NA|TRBJ2-1|NA|TRBV7-8
CASSLGGGATEQFF
TGTGCCAGCAGCTTAGGTGGGGGGGCCACTGAGCAGTTCTTC
>NA|TRBJ2-6|NA|TRBV15
CATSRAGAGANVLTF
TGTGCCACCAGCAGAGCAGGGGCTGGGGCCAACGTCCTGACTTTC
>NA|TRBJ2-7|NA|TRBV5-1
CASSHGTGVTYEQYF
TGCGCCAGCAGCCACGGGACGGGGGTTACCTACGAGCAGTACTTC
>NA|TRBJ2-5|NA|TRBV21-1
CASSNGWDTTYF
TGTGCCAGCAGCAACGGGTGGGACACCACTTACTTC
>NA|TRBJ1-2|NA|TRBV28
CASSLSRAGGYTF
TGTGCCAGCAGTTTAAGCCGGGCGGGGGGCTACACCTTC
>TRBD2|TRBJ2-1|few|TRBV18
CASSPGLAGGDEQFF
TGTGCCAGCTCACCCGGACTAGCGGGGGGTGATGAGCAGTTCTTC